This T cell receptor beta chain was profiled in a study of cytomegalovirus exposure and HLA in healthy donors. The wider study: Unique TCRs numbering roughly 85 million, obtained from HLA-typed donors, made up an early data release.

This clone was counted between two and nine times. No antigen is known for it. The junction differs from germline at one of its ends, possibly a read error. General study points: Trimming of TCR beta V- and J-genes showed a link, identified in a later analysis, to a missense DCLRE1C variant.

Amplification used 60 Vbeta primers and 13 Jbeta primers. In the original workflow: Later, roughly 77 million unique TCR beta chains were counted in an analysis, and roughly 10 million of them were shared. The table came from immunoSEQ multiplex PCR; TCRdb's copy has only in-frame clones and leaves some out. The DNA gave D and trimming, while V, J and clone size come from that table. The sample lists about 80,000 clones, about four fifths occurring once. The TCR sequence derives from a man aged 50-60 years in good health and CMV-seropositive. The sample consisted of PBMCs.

The CDR3 loop reads CSSSQVAGGTNEQFF. The CDR3 DNA follows: TGTTCCAGCAGCCAGGTAGCGGGAGGGACAAATGAGCAGTTCTTC. The rearrangement uses TRBV7-9 and TRBJ2-1, with 11 bases lining up with TRBD2. Germline assignment: CDR1 SEHNR and CDR2 FQNEAQ (reference sequence). The CDR3 length is 15 residues.